This T cell receptor (beta chain) emerged from a study of T-cell memory formation after mild COVID-19. Study background: TCR clusters were mostly donor specific. Findings and limits, study-wide: Whether second-wave clones peaking at day 37 were SARS-CoV-2 specific went unconfirmed. Day 15 to 85 contracting clones showed balanced CD4/CD8; day 15 to 37 expanders favored CD4+.

Only a few counts were recorded for this clonotype. Its target is not known. TCRdb analysed the 5' RACE reads with MiXCR anew, one entry per CDR3 protein. The data contain some 110,000 distinct CDR3 sequences, around 12% of them singletons. The CDR3 is 14 residues long. V dropped 4 bases and J dropped 2 bases, with 12 bases sitting between them. This sequence was found in an adult woman who had mild COVID-19 (a few samples of this study predate the infection). Cell type and time point are not known. The chain employs TRBV12-3 or TRBV12-4 and TRBJ2-7, with D perhaps matching TRBD1 or TRBD2 (7 bases each). Sequencing was carried out using PBMCs or a T cell subset sorted from them (not recorded which). CDR3 residues: CASSSGGGPYEQYF. CDR3 DNA sequence: TGTGCCAGCAGTTCAGGGGGGGGACCCTACGAGCAGTACTTC.